This T cell receptor (beta chain) comes out of a study of cytomegalovirus exposure and HLA in healthy donors. This clone has just a few counts. The ends lost 6 bases at V and 5 bases at J; junction bases unmatched: 9. The CDR3 extends over 14 amino acids. The germline V gene encodes CDR1 MNHEY and CDR2 SMNVEV (reference sequence). PCR amplification relied on 60 Vbeta primers (plus 13 Jbeta primers). Profiled with immunoSEQ multiplex PCR; TCRdb holds only in-frame clones, not every one. This table holds some 150,000 clones, around 85% found once. The sample taken for sequencing was PBMCs. This sequence was found in a young woman in good health and CMV-seronegative. The chain couples TRBV27 to TRBJ2-7; 8 bases are a match to TRBD1. The CDR3 loop reads CASSPGQGIHEQYF. CDR3 coding DNA: TGTGCCAGCAGCCCCGGACAGGGTATCCACGAGCAGTACTTC.